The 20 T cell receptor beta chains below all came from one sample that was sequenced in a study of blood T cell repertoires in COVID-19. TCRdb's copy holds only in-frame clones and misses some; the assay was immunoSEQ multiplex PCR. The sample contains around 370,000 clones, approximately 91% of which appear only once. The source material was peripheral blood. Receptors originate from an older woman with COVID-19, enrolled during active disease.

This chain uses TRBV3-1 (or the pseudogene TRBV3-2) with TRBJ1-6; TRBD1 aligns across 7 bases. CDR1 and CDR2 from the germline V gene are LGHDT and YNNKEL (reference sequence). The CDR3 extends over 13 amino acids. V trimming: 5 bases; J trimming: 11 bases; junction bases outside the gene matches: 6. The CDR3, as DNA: TGTGCCAGCAGCTCACCCAGGGGGACACCCCTCCACTTT. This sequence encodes CASSSPRGTPLHF.

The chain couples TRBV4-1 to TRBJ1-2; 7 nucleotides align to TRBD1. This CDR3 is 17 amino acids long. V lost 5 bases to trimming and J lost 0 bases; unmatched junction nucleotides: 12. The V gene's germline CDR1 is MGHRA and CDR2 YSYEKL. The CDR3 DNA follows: TGCGCCAGCAGCTCACCGGGACAGAGACTTACTAACTATGGCTACACCTTC. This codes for CASSSPGQRLTNYGYTF.

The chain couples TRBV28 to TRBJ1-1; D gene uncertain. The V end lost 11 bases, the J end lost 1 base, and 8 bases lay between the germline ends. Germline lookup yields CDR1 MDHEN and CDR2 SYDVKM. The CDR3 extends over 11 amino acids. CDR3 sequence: CALGGNTEAFF. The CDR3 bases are TGTGCCCTTGGAGGGAACACTGAAGCTTTCTTT. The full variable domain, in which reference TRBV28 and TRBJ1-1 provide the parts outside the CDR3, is DVKVTQSSRYLVKRTGEKVFLECVQDMDHENMFWYRQDPGLGLRLIYFSYDVKMKEKGDIPEGYSVSREKKERFSLILESASTNQTSMYLCALGGNTEAFFGQGTRLTVV.

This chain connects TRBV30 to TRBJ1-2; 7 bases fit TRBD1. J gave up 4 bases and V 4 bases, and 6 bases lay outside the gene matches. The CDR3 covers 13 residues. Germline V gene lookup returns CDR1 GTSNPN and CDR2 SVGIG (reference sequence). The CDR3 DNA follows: TGTGCCTGGAATCAGGGGGGTGGCTATGGCTACACCTTC. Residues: CAWNQGGGYGYTF.

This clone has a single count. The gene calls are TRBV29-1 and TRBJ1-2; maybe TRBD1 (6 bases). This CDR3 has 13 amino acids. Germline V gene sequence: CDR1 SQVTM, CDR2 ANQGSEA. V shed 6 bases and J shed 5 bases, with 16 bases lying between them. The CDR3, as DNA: TGCAGCGTCCCCAAGGGGGTTGGGTATGGCTACACCTTC. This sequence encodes CSVPKGVGYGYTF.

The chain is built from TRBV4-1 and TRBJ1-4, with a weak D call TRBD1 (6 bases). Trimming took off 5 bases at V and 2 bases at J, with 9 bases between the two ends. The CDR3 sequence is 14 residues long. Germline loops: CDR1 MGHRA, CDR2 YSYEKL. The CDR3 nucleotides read TGCGCCAGCAGCGTGGACAGCACTAATGAAAAACTGTTTTTT. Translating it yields CASSVDSTNEKLFF.

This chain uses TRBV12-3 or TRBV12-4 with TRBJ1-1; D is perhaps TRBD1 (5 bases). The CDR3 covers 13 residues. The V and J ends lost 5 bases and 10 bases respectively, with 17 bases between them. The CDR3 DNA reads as TGTGCCAGCAGTCCAGGGTCAGGGTTCGGAGCTTTCTTT. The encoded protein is CASSPGSGFGAFF.

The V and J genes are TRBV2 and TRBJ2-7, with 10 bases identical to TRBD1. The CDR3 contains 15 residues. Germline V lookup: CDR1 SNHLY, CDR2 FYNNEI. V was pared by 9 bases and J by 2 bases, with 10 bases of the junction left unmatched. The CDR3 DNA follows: TGTGCCAGTGCATCCGGACAGGGGGGAACCTACGAGCAGTACTTC. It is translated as CASASGQGGTYEQYF.

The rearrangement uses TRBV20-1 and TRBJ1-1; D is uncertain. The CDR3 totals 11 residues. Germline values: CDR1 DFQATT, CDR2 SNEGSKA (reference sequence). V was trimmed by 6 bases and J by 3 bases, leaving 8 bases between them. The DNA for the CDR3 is TGCAGTGCCGAGAGTTACACTGAAGCTTTCTTT. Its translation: CSAESYTEAFF.

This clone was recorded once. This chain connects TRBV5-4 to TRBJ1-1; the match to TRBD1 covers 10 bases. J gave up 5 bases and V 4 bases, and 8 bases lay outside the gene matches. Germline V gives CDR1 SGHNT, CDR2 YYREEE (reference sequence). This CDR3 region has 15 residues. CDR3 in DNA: TGTGCCAGCAGCCCGACAGGGGGCGCGGAAACTGAAGCTTTCTTT. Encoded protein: CASSPTGGAETEAFF.

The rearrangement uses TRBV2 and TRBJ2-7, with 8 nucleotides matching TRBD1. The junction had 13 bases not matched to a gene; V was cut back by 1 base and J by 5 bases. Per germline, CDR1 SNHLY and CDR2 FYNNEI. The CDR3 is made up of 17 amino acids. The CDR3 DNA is TGTGCCAGCAGTGAAGTAGTGTCAAGAGGACAGGGCAACGAGCAGTACTTC. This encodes CASSEVVSRGQGNEQYF. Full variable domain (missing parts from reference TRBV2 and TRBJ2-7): EPEVTQTPSHQVTQMGQEVILRCVPISNHLYFYWYRQILGQKVEFLVSFYNNEISEKSEIFDDQFSVERPDGSNFTLKIRSTKLEDSAMYFCASSEVVSRGQGNEQYFGPGTRLTVT.

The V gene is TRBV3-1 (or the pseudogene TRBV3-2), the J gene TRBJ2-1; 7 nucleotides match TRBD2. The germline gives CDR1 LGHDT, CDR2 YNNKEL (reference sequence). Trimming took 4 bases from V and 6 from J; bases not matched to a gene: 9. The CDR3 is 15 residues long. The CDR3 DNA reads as TGTGCCAGCAGCCCCATGAGCGGGGTTGGCAATGAGCAGTTCTTC. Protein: CASSPMSGVGNEQFF.

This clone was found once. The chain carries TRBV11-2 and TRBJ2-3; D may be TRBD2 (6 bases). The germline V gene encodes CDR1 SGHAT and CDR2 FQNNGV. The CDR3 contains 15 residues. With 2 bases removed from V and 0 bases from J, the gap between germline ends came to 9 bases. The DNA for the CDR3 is TGTGCCAGCAGCTTACGAGGGACTAGCACAGATACGCAGTATTTT. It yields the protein CASSLRGTSTDTQYF.

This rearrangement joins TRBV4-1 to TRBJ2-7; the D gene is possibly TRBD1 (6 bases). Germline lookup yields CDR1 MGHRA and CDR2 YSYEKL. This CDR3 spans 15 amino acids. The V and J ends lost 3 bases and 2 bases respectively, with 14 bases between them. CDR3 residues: CASSHTGTNAYEQYF. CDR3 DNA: TGCGCCAGCAGCCATACCGGGACAAATGCCTACGAGCAGTACTTC.

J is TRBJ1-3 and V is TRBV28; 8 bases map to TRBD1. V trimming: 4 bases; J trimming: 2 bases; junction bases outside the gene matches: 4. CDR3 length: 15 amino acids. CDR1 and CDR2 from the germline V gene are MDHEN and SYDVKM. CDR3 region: CASSSDRGAGNTIYF. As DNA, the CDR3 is TGTGCCAGCAGTTCAGACAGGGGAGCTGGAAACACCATATATTTT.

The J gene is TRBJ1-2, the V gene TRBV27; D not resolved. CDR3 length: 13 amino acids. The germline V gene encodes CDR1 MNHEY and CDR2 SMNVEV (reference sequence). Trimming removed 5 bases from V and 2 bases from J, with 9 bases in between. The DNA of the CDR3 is TGTGCCAGCAGTGGTTCCGGGAACTATGGCTACACCTTC. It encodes CASSGSGNYGYTF.

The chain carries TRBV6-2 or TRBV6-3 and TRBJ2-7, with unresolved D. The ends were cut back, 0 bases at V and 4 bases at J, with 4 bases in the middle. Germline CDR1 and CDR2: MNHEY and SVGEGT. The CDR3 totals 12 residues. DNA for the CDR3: TGTGCCAGCAGTTACTCGCAGTACGAGCAGTACTTC. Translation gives CASSYSQYEQYF.

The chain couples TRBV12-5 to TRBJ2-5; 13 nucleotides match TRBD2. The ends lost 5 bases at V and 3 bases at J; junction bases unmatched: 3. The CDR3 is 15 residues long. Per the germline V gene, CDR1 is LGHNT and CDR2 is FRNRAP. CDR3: CASGPGLAGKETQYF. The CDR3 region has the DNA TGTGCTAGTGGTCCGGGACTAGCGGGGAAAGAGACCCAGTACTTC. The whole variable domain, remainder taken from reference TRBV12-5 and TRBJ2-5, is DARVTQTPRHKVTEMGQEVTMRCQPILGHNTVFWYRQTMMQGLELLAYFRNRAPLDDSGMPKDRFSAEMPDATLATLKIQPSEPRDSAVYFCASGPGLAGKETQYFGPGTRLLVL.

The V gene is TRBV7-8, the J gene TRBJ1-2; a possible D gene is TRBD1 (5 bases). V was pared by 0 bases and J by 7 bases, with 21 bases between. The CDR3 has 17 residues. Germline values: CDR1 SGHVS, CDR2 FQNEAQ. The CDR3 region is CASSLAGGLSRAGGYTF. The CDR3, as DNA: TGTGCCAGCAGCTTAGCGGGTGGGCTTAGCAGGGCTGGTGGCTACACCTTC.

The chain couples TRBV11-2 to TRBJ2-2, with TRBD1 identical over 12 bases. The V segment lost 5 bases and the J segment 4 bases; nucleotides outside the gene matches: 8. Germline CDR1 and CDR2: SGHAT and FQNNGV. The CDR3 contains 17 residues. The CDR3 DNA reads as TGTGCCAGCAGCCCGAAGCTGGGACAGGGGGCCACCGGGGAGCTGTTTTTT. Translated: CASSPKLGQGATGELFF.